This TCR beta chain was identified during a study of T cell repertoires in MIS-A myocarditis. Trimming left V 8 bases short and J 5 bases short, with 13 bases between. The germline CDR1 and CDR2 sequences are LNHNV and YYDKDF (reference sequence). The CDR3 runs 12 residues. Profiling relied on immunoSEQ multiplex PCR, and the TCRdb table lists in-frame clones only, not all of them. The sample shows roughly 14,000 clones, around 69% of them seen only once. V gene TRBV15 combines with J gene TRBJ2-7; D gene unclear. The TCR sequence derives from a man between 18 and 29 years old with fulminant myocarditis from multisystem inflammatory syndrome in adults (MIS-A) after COVID-19. Sequenced: left ventricle heart tissue obtained at autopsy. The CDR3 nucleotides are TGTGCCACCGTGCTAGGTGTCCACGAGCAGTACTTC. This codes for CATVLGVHEQYF.